The 19 T cell receptor beta chains listed next were all sequenced from one sample in a study of early T cells in non-severe SARS-CoV-2 infection (dated by TCRdb to the early 2020s). Library preparation employed 5' RACE. Sequencing was performed on a NextSeq 500. The public reads were run again by TCRdb, first through fastp at Q25 and then through MiXCR, and only productive beta chains were kept. One record per CDR3 amino acid sequence lists the most common genes and DNA. For this sample there are 65,000 to 75,000 distinct CDR3 sequences; 4.6% appear just once. The ten largest make up approximately 3.6% of the sample. The sequences come from whole blood, collected at baseline. These receptors all stem from an adult who was a healthcare worker with PCR-confirmed SARS-CoV-2 infection or an uninfected control (not recorded which). The donor label of this sample is uncertain.

The table lists this clonotype with many counts. V gene TRBV27 combines with J gene TRBJ1-2, with D tentatively TRBD1 (5 bases). Germline V gene sequence: CDR1 MNHEY, CDR2 SMNVEV (reference sequence). This CDR3 has 18 residues. V lost 5 bases and J 2 bases, leaving 24 bases between the germline ends. CDR3 residues: CASSPYKGLRGENYGYTF. In DNA, the CDR3 is TGTGCCAGCAGTCCCTACAAGGGACTCCGGGGGGAAAACTATGGCTACACCTTC.

This clonotype was recorded at least ten times. The genes are TRBV6-2 or TRBV6-3 and TRBJ2-7, with D possibly matching TRBD1 (5 bases). Trimming took 6 bases from V and 5 from J, leaving 17 bases between them. CDR1 and CDR2 (germline): MNHEY, SVGEGT. The CDR3 covers 14 residues. CDR3 loop: CASSEGRVSHEQYF. The CDR3 nucleotides are TGTGCCAGCAGCGAAGGCAGGGTATCCCACGAGCAGTACTTC.

The table lists this clonotype with a few counts. The J gene is TRBJ1-3, the V gene TRBV10-1; D unclear. This CDR3 is 17 amino acids long. Germline V gene sequence: CDR1 WNHNN, CDR2 SYGVQD (reference sequence). Trimming removed 4 bases from V and 0 bases from J, with 16 bases in between. Here the CDR3 DNA reads TGCGCCAGCAGTGTCAACCCCGGCGGCAGCTCTGGAAACACCATATATTTT. Translating it yields CASSVNPGGSSGNTIYF.

Details on this clonotype: Mismatch with germline at one junction end may stem from a read error. This sequence joins TRBV11-2 and TRBJ1-5, with TRBD1 as a possible D gene (5 bases). Germline V lookup: CDR1 SGHAT, CDR2 FQNNGV. CDR3 length: 14 amino acids. The CDR3 nucleotides read TGTGCCAGCAGCGTAGACAGTCGCAATCAGCCCCAGCATTTT. It codes for CASSVDSRNQPQHF.

This clonotype was observed a few times. V usage is TRBV7-6 and J usage is TRBJ2-3; D unclear. The ends were cut back, 0 bases at V and 0 bases at J, with 7 bases in the middle. Germline loops: CDR1 SGHVS, CDR2 FNYEAQ. This CDR3 is built from 15 residues. As DNA, the CDR3 is TGTGCCAGCAGCTTAGCGTCGGCTAGCACAGATACGCAGTATTTT. It codes for CASSLASASTDTQYF. Variable domain in full (rest from reference TRBV7-6 and TRBJ2-3): GAGVSQSPRYKVTKRGQDVALRCDPISGHVSLYWYRQALGQGPEFLTYFNYEAQQDKSGLPNDRFSAERPEGSISTLTIQRTEQRDSAMYRCASSLASASTDTQYFGPGTRLTVL.

This chain uses TRBV20-1 with TRBJ2-3; 10 bases map to TRBD2. CDR1 DFQATT and CDR2 SNEGSKA come from the germline V gene (reference sequence). The CDR3 runs to 15 residues. V shed 3 bases, J shed 2 bases, and the junction held 5 bases outside the gene matches. CDR3 sequence: CSASVLAGDTDTQYF. In nucleotides, the CDR3 is TGCAGTGCTAGCGTCCTAGCGGGGGACACAGATACGCAGTATTTT.

The sample holds a few counts of this clonotype. The chain combines TRBV11-2 with TRBJ1-2; the match to TRBD1 covers 7 bases. The CDR3 covers 13 residues. Losses at the gene ends were 1 base for V and 8 bases for J; bases not matched to a gene: 4. CDR1 SGHAT and CDR2 FQNNGV come from the germline V gene. The CDR3 DNA is TGTGCCAGCAGCTTAGTCGGACAGGACGGCTACACCTTC. Encoded protein: CASSLVGQDGYTF. Full variable domain (outside the CDR3, taken from reference TRBV11-2 and TRBJ1-2): EAGVAQSPRYKIIEKRQSVAFWCNPISGHATLYWYQQILGQGPKLLIQFQNNGVVDDSQLPKDRFSAERLKGVDSTLKIQPAKLEDSAVYLCASSLVGQDGYTFGSGTRLTVV.

This clonotype was observed many times. This chain joins TRBV4-2 and TRBJ1-5; 9 bases match TRBD1. Germline CDR1 LGHNA, CDR2 YNFKEQ. This CDR3 is 15 amino acids long. The ends lost 6 bases at V and 7 bases at J; junction bases unmatched: 10. The chain's CDR3 is CASRQGARSVQPQHF. The CDR3 nucleotides read TGTGCCAGCAGACAGGGGGCGCGGTCGGTCCAGCCCCAGCATTTT.

This clonotype has at least ten counts. The rearrangement joins TRBV4-3 to TRBJ1-2; 11 bases agree with TRBD1. V lost 1 base, J lost 4 bases, and 2 bases stayed unmatched. This CDR3 is 15 amino acids long. CDR1 LGHNA and CDR2 YSLEER come from the germline V gene. The CDR3 loop is CASSQGTGGVYGYTF. CDR3 coding DNA: TGCGCCAGCAGCCAAGGGACAGGGGGCGTCTATGGCTACACCTTC.

The genes are TRBV28 and TRBJ2-6; 7 bases align to TRBD2. Germline assignment: CDR1 MDHEN and CDR2 SYDVKM. CDR3 length: 19 amino acids. The V gene end was trimmed by 4 bases and the J gene end by 1 base; junction bases not matched to a gene: 13. CDR3 nucleotide sequence: TGTGCCAGCAGTTACAATCGGGCTAGCGGATATTCTGGGGCCAACGTCCTGACTTTC. Encoded protein: CASSYNRASGYSGANVLTF.

At least ten counts were recorded for this clonotype. The J gene is TRBJ1-3, the V gene TRBV11-2; no reliable D call. The V gene's germline CDR1 is SGHAT and CDR2 FQNNGV. The CDR3 covers 16 residues. Trimming took off 3 bases at V and 0 bases at J, with 12 bases between the two ends. CDR3 coding DNA: TGTGCCAGCAGCTTTAACCGCCGACCCTCTGGAAACACCATATATTTT. This codes for CASSFNRRPSGNTIYF.

This clonotype occurred many times. V gene TRBV10-2 combines with J gene TRBJ2-7; possibly TRBD1 for D (5 bases). In germline, CDR1 is WSHSY, CDR2 SAAADI. The CDR3 is 15 residues long. Trimming pared 0 bases from V and 2 bases from J, leaving 11 bases between. CDR3 sequence reads: CASSESAGATYEQYF. The CDR3 DNA follows: TGCGCCAGCAGTGAGTCCGCTGGGGCTACCTACGAGCAGTACTTC.

The V and J genes are TRBV19 and TRBJ1-5, with 7 bases fitting TRBD1. The germline CDR1 and CDR2 sequences are LNHDA and SQIVND (reference sequence). The CDR3 has 15 residues. V lost 0 bases and J lost 3; bases outside the gene matches: 2. The CDR3 here is CASSIERGPNQPQHF. The CDR3, as DNA: TGTGCCAGTAGTATAGAAAGGGGGCCCAATCAGCCCCAGCATTTT. Based on the CDR3 plus reference TRBV19 and TRBJ1-5, the full variable domain is DGGITQSPKYLFRKEGQNVTLSCEQNLNHDAMYWYRQDPGQGLRLIYYSQIVNDFQKGDIAEGYSVSREKKESFPLTVTSAQKNPTAFYLCASSIERGPNQPQHFGDGTRLSIL.

The gene calls are TRBV11-2 and TRBJ2-3; 8 nucleotides align to TRBD2. Germline values: CDR1 SGHAT, CDR2 FQNNGV. Unmatched junction bases numbered 13, after V lost 3 bases and J lost 5 bases. The length of the CDR3 is 17 residues. Written as DNA, the CDR3 is TGTGCCAGCAGCTTCGGGACTAGTGGGGGGTTGTTAGATACGCAGTATTTT. Protein product: CASSFGTSGGLLDTQYF. Full variable domain (rest looked up from reference TRBV11-2 and TRBJ2-3): EAGVAQSPRYKIIEKRQSVAFWCNPISGHATLYWYQQILGQGPKLLIQFQNNGVVDDSQLPKDRFSAERLKGVDSTLKIQPAKLEDSAVYLCASSFGTSGGLLDTQYFGPGTRLTVL.

Ten or more counts support this clonotype. This chain links TRBV24-1 with TRBJ2-5; the match to TRBD2 covers 11 bases. The CDR3 is 16 residues long. CDR1 is KGHDR, CDR2 SFDVKD, per germline. V dropped 4 bases and J dropped 2; count of bases not matched to a gene: 5. CDR3 residues: CATSDLTSGAQETQYF. The CDR3 DNA reads TGTGCCACCAGTGACCTGACTAGCGGGGCACAAGAGACCCAGTACTTC.

Only one count was recorded for this clonotype. Just one base apart from a much larger clone, this may be a read error. The chain combines TRBV6-4 with TRBJ2-1, with 8 bases fitting TRBD2. Germline trimming cut 0 bases from V and 8 bases from J; bases unmatched to any gene: 9. Germline CDR1 and CDR2: MRHNA and SNTAGT. The CDR3 is 16 residues long. The CDR3 loop reads CASSDSVSGASDEQFF. The CDR3 DNA follows: TGTGCCAGCAGTGACTCTGTTAGCGGGGCCTCCGATGAGCAGTTCTTC.

This clonotype was counted ten times or more. The chain combines TRBV18 with TRBJ2-7; TRBD1 is a possible D gene (5 bases). V gave up 0 bases and J gave up 2 bases, with 8 bases separating them. Germline values: CDR1 KGHSH, CDR2 LQKENI. CDR3 length equals 14 residues. CDR3 in amino acids: CASSPPSGTYEQYF. The DNA of the CDR3 is TGTGCCAGCTCACCACCGTCAGGGACCTACGAGCAGTACTTC.

In its sample, this clonotype was seen a few times. The rearrangement joins TRBV10-1 to TRBJ2-5; no reliable D call. This CDR3 spans 14 amino acids. V was pared by 3 bases and J by 2 bases, with 10 bases between. CDR1 is WNHNN, CDR2 SYGVQD, per germline (reference sequence). The CDR3 region has the DNA TGCGCCAGCAGTGAAGGGAAAGAACAAGAGACCCAGTACTTC. This translates into CASSEGKEQETQYF.

In its sample, this clonotype was seen a few times. This rearrangement joins TRBV7-3 to TRBJ2-3; 8 bases are a match to TRBD1. Germline loops: CDR1 SGHTA, CDR2 FQGTGA. This CDR3 spans 16 amino acids. V dropped 1 base and J dropped 0; count of bases not matched to a gene: 3. In DNA, the CDR3 is TGTGCCAGCAGCTTAAATCAGGGGGCTAGCACAGATACGCAGTATTTT. This gives the protein CASSLNQGASTDTQYF.